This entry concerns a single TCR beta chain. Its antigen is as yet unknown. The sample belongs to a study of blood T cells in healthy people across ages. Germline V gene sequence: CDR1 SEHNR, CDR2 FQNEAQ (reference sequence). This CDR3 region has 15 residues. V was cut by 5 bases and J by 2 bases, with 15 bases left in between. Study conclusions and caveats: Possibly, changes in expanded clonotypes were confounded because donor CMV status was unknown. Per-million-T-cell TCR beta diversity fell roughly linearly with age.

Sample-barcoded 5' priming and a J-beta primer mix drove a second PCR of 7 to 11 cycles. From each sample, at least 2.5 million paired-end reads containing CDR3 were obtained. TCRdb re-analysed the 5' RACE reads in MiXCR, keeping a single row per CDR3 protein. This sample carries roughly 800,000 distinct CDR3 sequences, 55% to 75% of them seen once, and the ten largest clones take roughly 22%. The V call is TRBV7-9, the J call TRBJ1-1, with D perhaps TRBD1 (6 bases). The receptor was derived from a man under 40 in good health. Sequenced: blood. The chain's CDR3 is CASSARQGINTEAFF. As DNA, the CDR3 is TGTGCCAGCAGCGCCCGTCAGGGGATCAACACTGAAGCTTTCTTT.